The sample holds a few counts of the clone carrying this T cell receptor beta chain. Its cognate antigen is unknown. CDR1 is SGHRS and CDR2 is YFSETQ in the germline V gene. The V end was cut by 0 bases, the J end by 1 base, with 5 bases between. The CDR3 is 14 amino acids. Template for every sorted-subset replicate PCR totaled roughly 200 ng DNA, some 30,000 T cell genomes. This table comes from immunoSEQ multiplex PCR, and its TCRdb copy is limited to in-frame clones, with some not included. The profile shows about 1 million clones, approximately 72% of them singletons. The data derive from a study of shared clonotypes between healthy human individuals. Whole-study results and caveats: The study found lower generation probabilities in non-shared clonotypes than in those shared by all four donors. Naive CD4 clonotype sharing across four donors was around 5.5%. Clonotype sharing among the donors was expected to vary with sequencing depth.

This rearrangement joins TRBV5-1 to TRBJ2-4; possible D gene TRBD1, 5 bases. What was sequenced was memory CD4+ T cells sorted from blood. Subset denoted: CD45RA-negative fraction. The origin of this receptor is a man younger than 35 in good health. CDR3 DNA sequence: TGCGCCAGCAGCTTGGGACAGGCCAAAAACATTCAGTACTTC. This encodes CASSLGQAKNIQYF.